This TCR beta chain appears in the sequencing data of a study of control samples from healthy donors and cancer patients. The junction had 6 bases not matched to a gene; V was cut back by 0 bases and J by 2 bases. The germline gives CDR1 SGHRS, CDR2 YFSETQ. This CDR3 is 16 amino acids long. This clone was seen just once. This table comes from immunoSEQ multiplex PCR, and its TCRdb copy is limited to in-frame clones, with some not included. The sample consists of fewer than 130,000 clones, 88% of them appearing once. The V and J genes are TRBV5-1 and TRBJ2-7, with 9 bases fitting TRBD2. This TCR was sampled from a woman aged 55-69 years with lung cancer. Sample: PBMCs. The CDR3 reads CASSLGASGAPYEQYF. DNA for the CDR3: TGCGCCAGCAGCTTGGGTGCTAGCGGGGCACCCTACGAGCAGTACTTC.